This TCR beta chain was obtained from a study of cytomegalovirus exposure and HLA in healthy donors. Primers for the PCR totalled 60 Vbeta and 13 Jbeta. Produced via immunoSEQ multiplex PCR; TCRdb's table is partial and in-frame only. The table has tens of thousands of clones, roughly 80% seen once. Germline-derived CDR1 and CDR2 are LNHDA and SQIVND (reference sequence). The CDR3 loop spans 15 amino acids. J was trimmed by 2 bases and V by 1 base; bases with no gene match: 1. The clonotype was recovered from a woman aged 40-49 years in good health and CMV-seropositive. Sample: PBMCs. This sequence joins TRBV19 and TRBJ1-5, with 8 positions matching TRBD1. CDR3 region: CASSIVQGGNQPQHF. CDR3 coding DNA: TGTGCCAGTAGTATAGTACAGGGGGGCAATCAGCCCCAGCATTTT.